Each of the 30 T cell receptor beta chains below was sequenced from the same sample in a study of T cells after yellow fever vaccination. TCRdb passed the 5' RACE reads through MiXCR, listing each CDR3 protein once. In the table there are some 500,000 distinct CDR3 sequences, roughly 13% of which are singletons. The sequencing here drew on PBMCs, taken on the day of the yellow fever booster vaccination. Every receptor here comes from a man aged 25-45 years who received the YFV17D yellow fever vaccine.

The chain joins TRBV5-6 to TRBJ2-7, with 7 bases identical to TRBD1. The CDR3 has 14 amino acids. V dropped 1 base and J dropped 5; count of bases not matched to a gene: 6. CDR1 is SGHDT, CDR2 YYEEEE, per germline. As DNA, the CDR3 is TGTGCCAGCAGCTTGCCGAGGGGGCTCGACGAGCAGTACTTC. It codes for CASSLPRGLDEQYF.

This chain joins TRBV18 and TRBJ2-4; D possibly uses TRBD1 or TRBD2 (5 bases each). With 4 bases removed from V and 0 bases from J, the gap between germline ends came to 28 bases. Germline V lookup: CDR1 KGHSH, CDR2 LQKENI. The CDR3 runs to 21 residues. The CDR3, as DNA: TGTGCCAGCTCACGCTCCCCGGGGATCCTGACGGGGCCCATAGCCAAAAACATTCAGTACTTC. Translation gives CASSRSPGILTGPIAKNIQYF. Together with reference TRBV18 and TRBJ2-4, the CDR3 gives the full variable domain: NAGVMQNPRHLVRRRGQEARLRCSPMKGHSHVYWYRQLPEEGLKFMVYLQKENIIDESGMPKERFSAEFPKEGPSILRIQQVVRGDSAAYFCASSRSPGILTGPIAKNIQYFGAGTRLSVL.

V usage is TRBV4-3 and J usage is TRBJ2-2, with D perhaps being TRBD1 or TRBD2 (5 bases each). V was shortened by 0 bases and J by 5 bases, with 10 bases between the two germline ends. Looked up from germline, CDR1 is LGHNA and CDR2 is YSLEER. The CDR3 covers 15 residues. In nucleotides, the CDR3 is TGCGCCAGCAGCCAAGATCTTGGGGGAACCGGGGAGCTGTTTTTT. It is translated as CASSQDLGGTGELFF.

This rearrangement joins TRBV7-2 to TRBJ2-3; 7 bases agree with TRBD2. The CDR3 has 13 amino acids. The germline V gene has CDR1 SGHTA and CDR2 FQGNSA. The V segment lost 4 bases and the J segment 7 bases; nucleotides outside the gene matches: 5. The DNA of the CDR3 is TGTGCCAGCAGCTCGGGGAGGGAAAATACGCAGTATTTT. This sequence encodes CASSSGRENTQYF.

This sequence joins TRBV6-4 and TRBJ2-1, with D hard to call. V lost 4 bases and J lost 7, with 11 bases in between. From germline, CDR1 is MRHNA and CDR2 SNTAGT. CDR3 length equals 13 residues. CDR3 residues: CASSAQLGNEQFF. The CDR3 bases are TGTGCCAGCAGTGCCCAACTTGGAAATGAGCAGTTCTTC.

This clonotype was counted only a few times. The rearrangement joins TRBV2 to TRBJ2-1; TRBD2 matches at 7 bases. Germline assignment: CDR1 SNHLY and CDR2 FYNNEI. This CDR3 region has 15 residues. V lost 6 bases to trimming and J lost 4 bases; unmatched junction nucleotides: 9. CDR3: CASRGASGKYNEQFF. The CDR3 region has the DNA TGTGCCAGCAGAGGGGCTAGCGGAAAATACAATGAGCAGTTCTTC.

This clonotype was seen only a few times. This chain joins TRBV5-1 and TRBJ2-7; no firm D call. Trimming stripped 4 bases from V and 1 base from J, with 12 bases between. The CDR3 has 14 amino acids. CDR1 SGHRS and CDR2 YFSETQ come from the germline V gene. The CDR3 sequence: CASSQQYPSYEQYF. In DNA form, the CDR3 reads TGCGCCAGCAGCCAACAGTATCCTTCCTACGAGCAGTACTTC.

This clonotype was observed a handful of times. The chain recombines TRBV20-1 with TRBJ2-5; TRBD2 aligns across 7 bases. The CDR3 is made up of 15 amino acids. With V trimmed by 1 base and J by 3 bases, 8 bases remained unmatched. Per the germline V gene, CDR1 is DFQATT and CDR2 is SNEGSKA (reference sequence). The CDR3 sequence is CSARVMGGREETQYF. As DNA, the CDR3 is TGCAGTGCTAGAGTGATGGGCGGGAGAGAAGAGACCCAGTACTTC.

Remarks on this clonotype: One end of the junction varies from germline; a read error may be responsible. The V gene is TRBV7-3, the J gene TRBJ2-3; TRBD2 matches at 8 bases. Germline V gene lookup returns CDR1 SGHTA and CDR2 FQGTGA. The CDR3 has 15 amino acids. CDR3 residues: CASSPAGARADTPYF. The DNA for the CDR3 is TGTGCCAGCAGCCCAGCGGGGGCCCGAGCAGATACGCCGTATTTT.

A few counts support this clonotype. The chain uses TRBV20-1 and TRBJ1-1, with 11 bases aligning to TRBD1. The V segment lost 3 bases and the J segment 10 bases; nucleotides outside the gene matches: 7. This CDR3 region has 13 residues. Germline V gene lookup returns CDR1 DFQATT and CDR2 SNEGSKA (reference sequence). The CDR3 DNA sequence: TGCAGTGCTAGCCCCGGACAGGGGGCGCGAGCTTTCTTT. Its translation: CSASPGQGARAFF.

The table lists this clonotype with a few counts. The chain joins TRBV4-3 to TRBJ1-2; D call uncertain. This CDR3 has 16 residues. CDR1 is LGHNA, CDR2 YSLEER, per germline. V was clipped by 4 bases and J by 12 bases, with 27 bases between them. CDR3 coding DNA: TGCGCCAGCAGCCGAGTCTTAGTTCACTTCCCCCAGTGGGACACCTTC. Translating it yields CASSRVLVHFPQWDTF.

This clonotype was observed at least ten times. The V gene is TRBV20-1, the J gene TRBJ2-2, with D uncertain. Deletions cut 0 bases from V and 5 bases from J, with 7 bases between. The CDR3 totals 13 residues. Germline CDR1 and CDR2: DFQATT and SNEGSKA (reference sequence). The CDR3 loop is CSAREQFTGELFF. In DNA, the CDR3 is TGCAGTGCTAGAGAACAGTTTACCGGGGAGCTGTTTTTT.

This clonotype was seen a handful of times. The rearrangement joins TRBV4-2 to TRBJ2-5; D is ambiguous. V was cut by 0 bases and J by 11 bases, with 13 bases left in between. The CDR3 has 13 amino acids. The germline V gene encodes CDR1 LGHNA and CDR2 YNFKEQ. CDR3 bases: TGTGCCAGCAGCCAAGAACCGAGCGAGCCACAGTACTTC. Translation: CASSQEPSEPQYF.

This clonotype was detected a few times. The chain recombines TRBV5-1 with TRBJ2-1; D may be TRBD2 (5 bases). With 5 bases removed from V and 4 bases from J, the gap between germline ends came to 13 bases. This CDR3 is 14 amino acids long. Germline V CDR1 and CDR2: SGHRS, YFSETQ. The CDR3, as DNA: TGCGCCAGCAGAGGCCTTCAGCGGTACAATGAGCAGTTCTTC. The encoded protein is CASRGLQRYNEQFF. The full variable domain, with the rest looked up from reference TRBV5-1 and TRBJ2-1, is KAGVTQTPRYLIKTRGQQVTLSCSPISGHRSVSWYQQTPGQGLQFLFEYFSETQRNKGNFPGRFSGRQFSNSRSEMNVSTLELGDSALYLCASRGLQRYNEQFFGPGTRLTVL.

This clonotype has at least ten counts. CDR3 loop: CASSPRPTDTQYF. CDR3 bases: TGTGCCAGCAGTCCGAGACCCACAGATACGCAGTATTTT. V gene TRBV12-3 or TRBV12-4 combines with J gene TRBJ2-3; no clear D. The CDR3 consists of 13 residues. V shed 5 bases and J shed 2 bases, with 8 bases lying between them.

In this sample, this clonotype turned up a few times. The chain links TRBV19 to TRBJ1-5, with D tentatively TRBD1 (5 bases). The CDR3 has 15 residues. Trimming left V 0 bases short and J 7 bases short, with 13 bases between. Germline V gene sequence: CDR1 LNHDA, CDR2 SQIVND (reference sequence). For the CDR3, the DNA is TGTGCCAGTAGTATAGAGGGCAGGGCTGGGCAGCCCCAGCATTTT. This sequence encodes CASSIEGRAGQPQHF.

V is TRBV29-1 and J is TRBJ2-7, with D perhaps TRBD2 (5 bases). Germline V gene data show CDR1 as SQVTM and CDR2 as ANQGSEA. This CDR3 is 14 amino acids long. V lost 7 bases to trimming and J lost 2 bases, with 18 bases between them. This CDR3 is CSAGIRRTTYEQYF. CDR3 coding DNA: TGCAGCGCCGGGATAAGACGTACTACCTACGAGCAGTACTTC.

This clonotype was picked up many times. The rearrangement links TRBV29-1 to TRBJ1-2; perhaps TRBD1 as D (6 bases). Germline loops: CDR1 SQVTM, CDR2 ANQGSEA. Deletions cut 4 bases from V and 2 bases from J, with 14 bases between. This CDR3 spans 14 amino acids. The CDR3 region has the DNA TGCAGCGTTGGATCCTCGACAGGCAACTATGGCTACACCTTC. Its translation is CSVGSSTGNYGYTF.

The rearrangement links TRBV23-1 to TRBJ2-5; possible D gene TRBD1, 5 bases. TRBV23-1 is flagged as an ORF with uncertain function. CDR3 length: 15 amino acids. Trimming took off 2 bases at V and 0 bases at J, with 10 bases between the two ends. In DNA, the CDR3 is TGCGCCAGCAGTCAAGCGACAGCGTACCAAGAGACCCAGTACTTC. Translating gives CASSQATAYQETQYF.

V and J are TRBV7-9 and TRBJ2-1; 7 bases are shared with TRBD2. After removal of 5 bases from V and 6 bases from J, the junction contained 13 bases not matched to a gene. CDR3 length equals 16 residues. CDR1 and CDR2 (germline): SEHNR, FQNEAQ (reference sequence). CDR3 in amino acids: CASSATAGTMSNEQFF. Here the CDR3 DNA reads TGTGCCAGCAGCGCGACCGCCGGGACTATGTCCAATGAGCAGTTCTTC.

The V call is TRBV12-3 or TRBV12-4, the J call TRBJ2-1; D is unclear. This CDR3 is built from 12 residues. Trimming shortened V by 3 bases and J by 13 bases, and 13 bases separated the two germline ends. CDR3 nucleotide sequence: TGTGCCAGCAGTTTCGGGCCTAAGCCCCAGTTCTTC. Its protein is CASSFGPKPQFF.

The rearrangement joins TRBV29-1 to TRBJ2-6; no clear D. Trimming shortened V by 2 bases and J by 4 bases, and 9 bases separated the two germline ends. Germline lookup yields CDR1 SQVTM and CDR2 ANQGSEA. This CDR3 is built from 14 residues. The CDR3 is CSVEPGSGANVLTF. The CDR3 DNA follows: TGCAGCGTTGAACCCGGGTCCGGGGCCAACGTCCTGACTTTC.

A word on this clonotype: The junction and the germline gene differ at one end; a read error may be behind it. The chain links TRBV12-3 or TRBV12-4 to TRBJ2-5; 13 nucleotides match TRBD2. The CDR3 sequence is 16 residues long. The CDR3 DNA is TGTTCCAGCAGCCCCGGACTAGCGGGAGTCGTGGAGACCCAGTACTTC. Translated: CSSSPGLAGVVETQYF.

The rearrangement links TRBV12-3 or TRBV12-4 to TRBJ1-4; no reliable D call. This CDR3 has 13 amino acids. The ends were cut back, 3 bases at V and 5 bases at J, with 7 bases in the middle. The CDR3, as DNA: TGTGCCAGCAGTTTTGCCGAGAATGAAAAACTGTTTTTT. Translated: CASSFAENEKLFF.

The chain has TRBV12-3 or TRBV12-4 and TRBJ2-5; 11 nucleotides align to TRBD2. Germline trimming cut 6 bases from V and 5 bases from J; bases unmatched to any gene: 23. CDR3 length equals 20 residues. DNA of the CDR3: TGTGCCAGCAGCCCGGGACGTATATTCTCACTAGCGGGAGAGATTGAGACCCAGTACTTC. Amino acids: CASSPGRIFSLAGEIETQYF.

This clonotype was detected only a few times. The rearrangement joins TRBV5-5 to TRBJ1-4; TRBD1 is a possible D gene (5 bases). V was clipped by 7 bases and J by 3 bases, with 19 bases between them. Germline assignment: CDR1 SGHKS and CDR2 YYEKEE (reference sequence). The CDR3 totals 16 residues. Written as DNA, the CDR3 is TGTGCCAGCGGGAACCGGGACGGCGACTCTAATGAAAAACTGTTTTTT. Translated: CASGNRDGDSNEKLFF.

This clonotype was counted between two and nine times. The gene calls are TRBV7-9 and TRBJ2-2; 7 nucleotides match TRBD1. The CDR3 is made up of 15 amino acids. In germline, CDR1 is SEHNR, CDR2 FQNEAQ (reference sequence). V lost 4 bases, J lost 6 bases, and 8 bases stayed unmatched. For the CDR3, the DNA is TGTGCCAGCAGCTCCAGACAGGGTCCGGCCGGGGAGCTGTTTTTT. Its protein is CASSSRQGPAGELFF.

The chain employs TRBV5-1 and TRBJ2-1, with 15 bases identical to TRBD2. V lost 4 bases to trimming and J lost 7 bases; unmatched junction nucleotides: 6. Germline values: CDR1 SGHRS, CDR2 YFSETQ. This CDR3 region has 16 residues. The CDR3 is CASSHGLAGGGNEQFF. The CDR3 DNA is TGCGCCAGCAGCCACGGACTAGCGGGAGGGGGGAATGAGCAGTTCTTC. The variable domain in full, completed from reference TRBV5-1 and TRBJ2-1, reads KAGVTQTPRYLIKTRGQQVTLSCSPISGHRSVSWYQQTPGQGLQFLFEYFSETQRNKGNFPGRFSGRQFSNSRSEMNVSTLELGDSALYLCASSHGLAGGGNEQFFGPGTRLTVL.

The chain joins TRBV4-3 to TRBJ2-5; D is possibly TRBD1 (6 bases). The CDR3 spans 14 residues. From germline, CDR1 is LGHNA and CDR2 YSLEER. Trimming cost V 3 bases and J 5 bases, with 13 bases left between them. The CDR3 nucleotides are TGCGCCAGCAGCCAGGACACAGGGCGGGAGACCCAGTACTTC. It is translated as CASSQDTGRETQYF.

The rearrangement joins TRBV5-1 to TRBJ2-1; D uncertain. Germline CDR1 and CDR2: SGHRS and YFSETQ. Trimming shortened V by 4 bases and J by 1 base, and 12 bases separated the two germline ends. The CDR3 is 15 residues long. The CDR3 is CASSPLARSYNEQFF. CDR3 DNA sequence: TGCGCCAGCAGCCCACTTGCCAGGTCCTACAATGAGCAGTTCTTC. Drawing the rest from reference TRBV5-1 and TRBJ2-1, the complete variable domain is KAGVTQTPRYLIKTRGQQVTLSCSPISGHRSVSWYQQTPGQGLQFLFEYFSETQRNKGNFPGRFSGRQFSNSRSEMNVSTLELGDSALYLCASSPLARSYNEQFFGPGTRLTVL.